Listed below are T cell receptor beta chains from one sample, sequenced in a study of T cell responses to AZD1222 COVID-19 vaccine. Sequencing used immunoSEQ multiplex PCR; TCRdb keeps in-frame clones, though not all of them. The sample consists of more than 110,000 clones, more than 75% of them appearing once. The sample was peripheral blood, taken 28 days after the second AZD1222 dose. All receptors come from an adult who received the AZD1222 COVID-19 vaccine. The CDR3 runs from the conserved cysteine through the conserved F or W. D genes are given only for firm matches. Only some rows state a clone size, as once, few, many or a class for expanded clones.

clone_size	d_call	v_call	j_call	cdr3_aa	cdr3_nt
-	TRBD2	TRBV5-1	TRBJ2-5	CASSMLTSGGETQYF	TGCGCCAGCAGCATGCTTACTAGCGGCGGGGAGACCCAGTACTTC
-	-	TRBV9	TRBJ1-6	CASSVAPGRDSPLHF	TGTGCCAGCAGCGTAGCTCCGGGTCGGGATTCACCCCTCCACTTT
-	TRBD1	TRBV5-1	TRBJ1-2	CASSVLPPGQGTKTEVF	TGCGCCAGCAGCGTTCTCCCCCCGGGACAGGGGACTAAAACGGAGGTCTTC
-	-	TRBV28	TRBJ1-5	CASSFAQFSNQPQHF	TGTGCCAGCAGTTTCGCACAGTTTAGCAATCAGCCCCAGCATTTT
-	-	TRBV21-1	TRBJ1-4	CASSKNFKGLEGEKLFF	TGTGCCAGCAGCAAAAATTTTAAGGGACTCGAAGGTGAAAAACTGTTTTTT
-	TRBD2	TRBV5-1	TRBJ2-1	CASSAGGTSVYNEQFF	TGCGCCAGCAGCGCGGGTGGGACTAGCGTCTACAATGAGCAGTTCTTC
once	-	TRBV18	TRBJ1-2	CASSPRGGADYGYTF	TGTGCCAGCTCACCACGTGGGGGCGCCGACTATGGCTACACCTTC
once	-	TRBV6-6	TRBJ1-4	CASSYSIRATEKLFF	TGTGCCAGCAGTTACTCGATTAGGGCAACTGAAAAACTGTTTTTT
-	-	TRBV9	TRBJ1-3	CASSVVPSGNTIYF	TGTGCCAGCAGCGTAGTGCCCTCTGGAAACACCATATATTTT
-	-	TRBV28	TRBJ1-2	CASSLSGADYGYTF	TGTGCCAGCAGTTTATCGGGGGCTGACTATGGCTACACCTTC
-	-	TRBV18	TRBJ2-5	CASSPRLGQGETQYF	TGTGCCAGCTCACCACGGTTGGGGCAGGGAGAGACCCAGTACTTC
-	-	TRBV18	TRBJ1-5	CASSLGVSNQPQHF	TGTGCCAGCTCTCTTGGGGTTAGCAATCAGCCCCAGCATTTT
-	-	TRBV5-4	TRBJ1-4	CASSLAGRTSGEKLFF	TGTGCCAGCAGCTTGGCGGGGCGAACTTCGGGTGAAAAACTGTTTTTT
-	TRBD1	TRBV10-3	TRBJ1-1	CAISVSGGSGSNTEAFF	TGTGCCATCAGTGTTTCAGGGGGCTCGGGATCGAACACTGAAGCTTTCTTT
once	TRBD1	TRBV5-4	TRBJ2-2	CASSSTGVDTGELFF	TGTGCCAGCAGCTCGACAGGGGTTGATACCGGGGAGCTGTTTTTT
-	-	TRBV19	TRBJ1-6	CASSIDRNSPLHF	TGTGCCAGTAGTATAGATCGAAATTCACCCCTCCACTTT
-	-	TRBV19	TRBJ2-1	CASTLSAVSYNEQFF	TGTGCCAGTACTCTTAGTGCGGTCTCCTACAATGAGCAGTTCTTC
-	-	TRBV20-1	TRBJ1-3	CSASLRGGGNTIYF	TGCAGTGCTAGTCTCCGAGGGGGTGGAAACACCATATATTTT
-	-	TRBV28	TRBJ2-7	CASSVYYEQYF	TGTGCCAGCAGTGTTTACTACGAGCAGTACTTC
once	-	TRBV9	TRBJ2-7	CASSARSGEQYF	TGTGCCAGCAGCGCGCGCTCGGGGGAGCAGTACTTC
once	-	TRBV6-2/TRBV6-3	TRBJ2-7	CASSSSRTAPYEQYF	TGTGCCAGCAGTTCATCTCGGACAGCCCCCTACGAGCAGTACTTC
-	-	TRBV3-1/TRBV3-2	TRBJ2-4	CASSQEGYSSYDKNIQYF	TGTGCCAGCAGCCAAGAAGGGTACAGCTCATATGACAAAAACATTCAGTACTTC
-	-	TRBV5-6	TRBJ2-5	CASSWGPRVGETQYF	TGTGCCAGCAGCTGGGGTCCCAGGGTGGGGGAGACCCAGTACTTC
-	-	TRBV7-9	TRBJ1-3	CASSLPGNTIYF	TGTGCCAGCAGCTTACCTGGAAACACCATATATTTT
-	-	TRBV19	TRBJ2-5	CASSMRQGGETQYF	TGTGCCAGTAGTATGCGGCAGGGGGGAGAGACCCAGTACTTC
-	TRBD2	TRBV4-2	TRBJ2-7	CASSQGALLAGVSYEQYF	TGTGCCAGCAGCCAAGGAGCCTTACTAGCGGGAGTTTCGTACGAGCAGTACTTC
-	-	TRBV6-6	TRBJ2-7	CASSYGLSYEQYF	TGTGCCAGCAGTTACGGGCTTTCCTACGAGCAGTACTTC
-	-	TRBV7-2	TRBJ1-5	CASSSGWGQPQHF	TGTGCCAGCAGCTCGGGCTGGGGCCAGCCCCAGCATTTT
-	-	TRBV12-3/TRBV12-4	TRBJ1-1	CATQLDRDTEAFF	TGTGCCACCCAACTCGACCGGGACACTGAAGCTTTCTTT
few	-	TRBV6-2/TRBV6-3	TRBJ1-5	CASSYNSGGNQPQHF	TGTGCCAGCAGTTACAACTCAGGGGGCAATCAGCCCCAGCATTTT
-	-	TRBV2	TRBJ1-2	CASKGQSLFTF	TGTGCCAGCAAGGGACAAAGTCTATTCACCTTC
-	TRBD1	TRBV2	TRBJ1-1	CASSVTQGAVTEAFF	TGTGCCAGCAGTGTAACGCAGGGGGCGGTTACTGAAGCTTTCTTT
few	-	TRBV4-2	TRBJ2-3	CASSQDRPGAKDTQYF	TGTGCCAGCAGCCAAGATCGACCGGGAGCGAAAGATACGCAGTATTTT
once	-	TRBV7-6	TRBJ2-7	CASSLFGSRPTTYEQYF	TGTGCCAGCAGCTTATTCGGATCAAGGCCGACCACCTACGAGCAGTACTTC
few	-	TRBV27	TRBJ1-2	CASSGIMEANYGYTF	TGTGCCAGCAGTGGGATCATGGAGGCTAACTATGGCTACACCTTC
-	-	TRBV27	TRBJ2-7	CASSLYKGYEQYF	TGTGCCAGCAGTTTATATAAGGGCTACGAGCAGTACTTC
-	-	TRBV6-5	TRBJ1-1	CASSYAYNTEAFF	TGTGCCAGCAGTTACGCCTACAACACTGAAGCTTTCTTT
-	TRBD1	TRBV19	TRBJ1-2	CASKGQEEGNYGYTF	TGTGCCAGTAAGGGACAGGAGGAAGGGAATTATGGCTACACCTTC
-	TRBD1	TRBV5-1	TRBJ2-3	CASSQGDRRTDTQYF	TGCGCCAGCAGCCAGGGGGACAGAAGAACAGATACGCAGTATTTT
-	-	TRBV27	TRBJ1-5	CASSLSARLGNQPQHF	TGTGCCAGCAGTTTATCGGCCCGCCTTGGGAATCAGCCCCAGCATTTT
-	TRBD1	TRBV15	TRBJ1-5	CATSRVGTGGNQPQHF	TGTGCCACCAGCAGAGTTGGGACAGGGGGCAATCAGCCCCAGCATTTT
-	-	TRBV28	TRBJ2-1	CASSSGTLVNEQFF	TGTGCCAGCAGTTCCGGGACCTTGGTTAATGAGCAGTTCTTC
-	-	TRBV7-6	TRBJ2-1	CASSLNVLAGANEQFF	TGTGCCAGCAGCTTAAACGTTTTAGCAGGGGCCAATGAGCAGTTCTTC
-	-	TRBV5-1	TRBJ1-4	CASSAEQGDEKLFF	TGCGCCAGCAGCGCAGAGCAGGGTGACGAAAAACTGTTTTTT
-	-	TRBV11-2	TRBJ1-1	CASSPTVLGTEAFF	TGTGCCAGCAGCCCCACAGTTCTCGGGACTGAAGCTTTCTTT
-	-	TRBV19	TRBJ1-6	CASNLRVDSPLHF	TGTGCCAGTAACCTCCGGGTGGATTCACCCCTCCACTTT
-	-	TRBV28	TRBJ2-7	CASRVRGSSYEQYF	TGTGCCAGCCGAGTAAGGGGCAGCTCCTACGAGCAGTACTTC
-	TRBD2	TRBV10-3	TRBJ2-5	CAISDALAGGPRETQYF	TGTGCCATCAGTGATGCATTAGCGGGAGGGCCGAGGGAGACCCAGTACTTC
-	TRBD1	TRBV5-1	TRBJ2-7	CASSLHRDRVDEQYF	TGCGCCAGCAGCTTGCACCGGGACAGGGTTGACGAGCAGTACTTC
-	-	TRBV9	TRBJ1-3	CASSTTGFRNTIYF	TGTGCCAGCAGCACCACAGGGTTTCGAAACACCATATATTTT
-	TRBD1	TRBV2	TRBJ1-4	CASRAGGFTNEKLFF	TGTGCCAGCAGGGCAGGGGGCTTTACTAATGAAAAACTGTTTTTT
once	-	TRBV13	TRBJ1-2	CASSEDSYAGYTF	TGTGCCAGCAGCGAAGACAGCTACGCTGGCTACACCTTC
-	TRBD1	TRBV11-2	TRBJ2-5	CASGQDQETQYF	TGTGCCAGCGGACAGGACCAAGAGACCCAGTACTTC
-	-	TRBV6-6	TRBJ1-1	CASSFVLTSAEAFF	TGTGCCAGCAGTTTCGTCCTAACCTCCGCTGAAGCTTTCTTT
once	-	TRBV28	TRBJ2-1	CASNAPLVPNEQFF	TGTGCCAGCAACGCTCCTTTAGTCCCCAATGAGCAGTTCTTC
-	TRBD1	TRBV5-1	TRBJ2-2	CASRDRGTGELFF	TGCGCCAGCAGGGACAGGGGCACCGGGGAGCTGTTTTTT
-	-	TRBV30	TRBJ2-5	CAYDPQRETQYF	TGTGCCTATGACCCCCAACGGGAGACCCAGTACTTC
once	-	TRBV21-1	TRBJ2-7	CASSKYYRVYEQYF	TGTGCCAGCAGCAAGTATTATAGGGTATACGAGCAGTACTTC